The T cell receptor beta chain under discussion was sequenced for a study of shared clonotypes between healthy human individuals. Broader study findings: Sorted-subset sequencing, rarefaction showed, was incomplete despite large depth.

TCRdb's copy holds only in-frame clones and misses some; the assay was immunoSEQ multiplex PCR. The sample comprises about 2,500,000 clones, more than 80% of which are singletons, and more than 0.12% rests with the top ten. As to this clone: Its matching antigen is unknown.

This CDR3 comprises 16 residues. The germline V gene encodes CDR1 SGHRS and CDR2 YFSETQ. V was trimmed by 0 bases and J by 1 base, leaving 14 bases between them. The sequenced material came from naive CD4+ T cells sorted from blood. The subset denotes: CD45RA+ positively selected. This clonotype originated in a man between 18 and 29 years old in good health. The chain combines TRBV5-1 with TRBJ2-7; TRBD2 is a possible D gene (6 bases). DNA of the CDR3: TGCGCCAGCAGCTTGGGCGGACTCGGGGGATCCTACGAGCAGTACTTC. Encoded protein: CASSLGGLGGSYEQYF.